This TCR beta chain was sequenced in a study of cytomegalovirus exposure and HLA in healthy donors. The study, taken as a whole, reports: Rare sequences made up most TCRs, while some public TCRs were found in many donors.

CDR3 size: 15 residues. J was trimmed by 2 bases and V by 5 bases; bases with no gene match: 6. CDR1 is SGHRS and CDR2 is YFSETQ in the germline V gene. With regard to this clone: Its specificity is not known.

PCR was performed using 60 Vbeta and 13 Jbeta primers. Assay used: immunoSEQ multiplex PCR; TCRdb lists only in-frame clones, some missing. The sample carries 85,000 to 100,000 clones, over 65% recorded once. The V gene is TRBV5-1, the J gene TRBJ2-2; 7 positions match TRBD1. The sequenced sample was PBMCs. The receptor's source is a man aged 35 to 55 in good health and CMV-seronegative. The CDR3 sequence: CASRDGTANTGELFF. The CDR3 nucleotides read TGCGCCAGCAGGGACGGGACAGCAAACACCGGGGAGCTGTTTTTT.